This T cell receptor beta chain was documented in a study of blood T cells in healthy people across ages. Study-wide background: With template switching, about one barcoded beta molecule was captured per two T cells. Study-wide points: Across samples, TCR beta diversity tracked strongly with naive T cell percentage.

A J-beta primer mix and a sample-barcoded 5' primer were used in a second PCR of roughly 6 to 12 cycles. One entry per CDR3 protein, called by TCRdb with MiXCR from the 5' RACE reads. The table records about 1.1 million distinct CDR3 sequences, 35% to 45% of them present only once. A note on this clonotype: What it binds is unknown.

The specimen was blood. The TCR sequence derives from a man between 18 and 35 years old in good health.

CDR3 nucleotide sequence: TGTGCCAGCAGCTTAATGGACGGGTCCTACGAGCAGTACTTC. This translates into CASSLMDGSYEQYF. The chain joins TRBV7-3 to TRBJ2-7; D call uncertain. Germline lookup yields CDR1 SGHTA and CDR2 FQGTGA. V was trimmed by 1 base and J by 1 base, leaving 8 bases between them. The CDR3 loop spans 14 amino acids.